These T cell receptor beta chains were read from a single sample in a study of blood T cell repertoires in COVID-19. The repertoire was sequenced with immunoSEQ multiplex PCR; TCRdb's copy has only in-frame clones and lacks some. The table lists under 300,000 clones, nearly 90% of them singletons, with under 2.5% in the top ten. Sequenced material: peripheral blood. The receptors shown here come from a woman aged 40 to 49 who had recovered from COVID-19. CDR3s include the opening cysteine and the closing phenylalanine or tryptophan. A D gene is named only where the DNA matches it firmly. Size values are once, few and many counts, or a class for expanded clones, and some rows have none.

V gene	J gene	clone size	D gene	CDR3 protein	CDR3 DNA
TRBV6-5	TRBJ1-1	.	.	CASSMNTEAFF	TGTGCCAGTTCCATGAACACTGAAGCTTTCTTT
TRBV11-2	TRBJ1-4	.	TRBD1	CASSQLGDSETTNEKLFF	TGTGCCAGCAGCCAATTAGGGGACAGCGAGACAACTAATGAAAAACTGTTTTTT
TRBV5-1	TRBJ1-1	.	.	CASSRGQLNTEAFF	TGCGCCAGCAGCCGTGGTCAACTAAACACTGAAGCTTTCTTT
TRBV10-1	TRBJ2-5	.	TRBD2	CASKLGASGGLGGETQYF	TGCGCCAGCAAGCTCGGGGCTAGCGGGGGCCTCGGGGGAGAGACCCAGTACTTC
TRBV5-1	TRBJ1-5	.	TRBD1	CASSRAGGDQPQHF	TGCGCCAGCAGCCGTGCAGGGGGAGATCAGCCCCAGCATTTT
TRBV6-5	TRBJ2-3	.	TRBD2	CASSPSGGRAQYF	TGTGCCAGCAGCCCCTCGGGGGGTAGGGCGCAGTATTTT
TRBV19	TRBJ2-7	.	TRBD1	CASSRETGGYEQYF	TGTGCCAGTAGTAGAGAAACAGGGGGCTACGAGCAGTACTTC
TRBV9	TRBJ1-6	.	TRBD1	CASRGTGSNSPLHF	TGTGCCAGCAGGGGGACAGGGTCCAATTCACCCCTCCACTTT
TRBV9	TRBJ1-4	.	.	CASSPRGRGNEKLFF	TGTGCCAGCAGCCCCAGAGGTAGGGGTAATGAAAAACTGTTTTTT
TRBV7-6	TRBJ2-3	.	.	CASSLRDSFLSTDTQYF	TGTGCCAGCAGCTTGCGGGACTCCTTTCTTAGCACAGATACGCAGTATTTT
TRBV24-1	TRBJ2-1	.	TRBD1	CATSDPGTATYNEQFF	TGTGCCACCAGTGATCCCGGGACAGCCACCTACAATGAGCAGTTCTTC
TRBV11-3	TRBJ1-1	.	.	CASSLGPGGKAFF	TGTGCCAGCAGCTTAGGGCCGGGGGGGAAAGCTTTCTTT
TRBV11-3	TRBJ2-1	.	.	CASSGLTHNEQFF	TGTGCCAGCAGCGGGCTCACCCACAATGAGCAGTTCTTC
TRBV28	TRBJ2-7	few	.	CASSLRSFSRAVHEQYF	TGTGCCAGCAGTCTCCGAAGCTTCTCCAGGGCGGTCCACGAGCAGTACTTC
TRBV6-5	TRBJ1-1	.	.	CASTGDRGSGEAFF	TGTGCCAGCACCGGGGACCGGGGAAGCGGGGAAGCTTTCTTT
TRBV11-3	TRBJ1-1	.	.	CASSNRQVPLTEAFF	TGTGCCAGCAGCAACCGTCAGGTTCCCCTCACTGAAGCTTTCTTT